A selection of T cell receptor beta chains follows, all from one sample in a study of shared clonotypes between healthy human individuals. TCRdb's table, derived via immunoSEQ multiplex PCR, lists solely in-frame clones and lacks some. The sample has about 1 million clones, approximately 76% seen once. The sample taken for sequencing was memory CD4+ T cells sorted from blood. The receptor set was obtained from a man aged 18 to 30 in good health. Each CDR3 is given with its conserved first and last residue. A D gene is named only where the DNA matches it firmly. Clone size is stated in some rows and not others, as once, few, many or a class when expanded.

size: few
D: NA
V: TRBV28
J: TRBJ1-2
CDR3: CASSKQGGLGYTF
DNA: TGTGCCAGCAGCAAACAGGGTGGTCTAGGCTACACCTTC

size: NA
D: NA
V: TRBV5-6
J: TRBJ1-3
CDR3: CASSLRVLSSGNTIYF
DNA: TGTGCCAGCAGCTTGAGGGTCTTATCCTCTGGAAACACCATATATTTT

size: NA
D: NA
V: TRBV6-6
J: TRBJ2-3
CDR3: CASSPGANTDTQYF
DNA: TGTGCCAGCAGTCCCGGGGCTAACACAGATACGCAGTATTTT

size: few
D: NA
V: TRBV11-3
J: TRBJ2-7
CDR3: CASSEDREIYEQYF
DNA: TGTGCCAGCAGCGAAGATCGGGAGATCTACGAGCAGTACTTC

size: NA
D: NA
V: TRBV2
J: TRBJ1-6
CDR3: CASSVARSPLHF
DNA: TGTGCCAGCAGTGTAGCGCGATCACCCCTCCACTTT

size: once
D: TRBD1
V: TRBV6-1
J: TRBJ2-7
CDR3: CASTREPGQHYEQYF
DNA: TGTGCCAGCACTAGGGAGCCGGGACAGCACTACGAGCAGTACTTC

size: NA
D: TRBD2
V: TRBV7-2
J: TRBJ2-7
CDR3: CASSPGGLAGNEQYF
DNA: TGTGCCAGCAGCCCAGGGGGACTAGCGGGAAACGAGCAGTACTTC

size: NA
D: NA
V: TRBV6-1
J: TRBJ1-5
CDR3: CASSEDRWQPQHF
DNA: TGTGCCAGCAGTGAAGATCGTTGGCAGCCCCAGCATTTT

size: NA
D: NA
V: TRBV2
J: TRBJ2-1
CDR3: CASSGEGNSYNEQFF
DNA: TGTGCCAGCAGTGGAGAGGGAAACTCCTACAATGAGCAGTTCTTC

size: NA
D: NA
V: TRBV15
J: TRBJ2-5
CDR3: CATTPEGRETQYF
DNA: TGTGCCACCACCCCGGAGGGGCGAGAGACCCAGTACTTC

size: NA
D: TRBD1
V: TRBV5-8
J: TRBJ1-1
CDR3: CASSPLSPGQGETEAFF
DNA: TGTGCCAGCAGCCCCTTAAGTCCCGGACAGGGAGAAACTGAAGCTTTCTTT

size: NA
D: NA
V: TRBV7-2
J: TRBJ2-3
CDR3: CASSLALGVSTDTQYF
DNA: TGTGCCAGCAGCTTGGCCTTGGGGGTCAGCACAGATACGCAGTATTTT

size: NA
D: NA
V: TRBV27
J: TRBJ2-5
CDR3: CASSSPTTGGRGTQYF
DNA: TGTGCCAGCAGTTCCCCGACGACGGGGGGCAGAGGGACCCAGTACTTC

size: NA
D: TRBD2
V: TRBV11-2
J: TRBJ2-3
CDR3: CASSFTSGGAGDTQYF
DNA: TGTGCCAGCAGCTTCACTAGCGGGGGGGCTGGAGATACGCAGTATTTT

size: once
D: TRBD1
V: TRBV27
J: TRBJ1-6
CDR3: CASPTRDRGCGESPLHF
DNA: TGTGCCAGCCCAACCCGGGACAGGGGATGTGGAGAATCACCCCTCCACTTT

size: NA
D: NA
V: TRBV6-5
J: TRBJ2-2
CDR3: CASSYSGASTGELFF
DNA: TGTGCCAGCAGTTACAGTGGTGCGAGCACCGGGGAGCTGTTTTTT

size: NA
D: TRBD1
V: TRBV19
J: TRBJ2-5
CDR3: CASSTTGGVETQYF
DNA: TGTGCCAGTAGTACGACAGGGGGAGTAGAGACCCAGTACTTC

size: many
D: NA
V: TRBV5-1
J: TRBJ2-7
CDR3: CASSLEQGTSYEQYF
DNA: TGCGCCAGCAGCTTGGAGCAGGGAACCTCCTACGAGCAGTACTTC

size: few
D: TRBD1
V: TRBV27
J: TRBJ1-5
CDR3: CASSSTGGGYQPQHF
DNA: TGTGCCAGCAGTTCCACAGGGGGCGGGTATCAGCCCCAGCATTTT

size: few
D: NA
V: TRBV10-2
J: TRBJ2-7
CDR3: CASSDREGGWYEQYF
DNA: TGCGCCAGCAGTGACAGGGAAGGGGGATGGTACGAGCAGTACTTC

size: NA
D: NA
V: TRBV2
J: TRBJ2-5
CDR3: CASSELKGGASAQYF
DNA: TGTGCCAGCAGTGAATTGAAAGGGGGGGCATCGGCCCAGTACTTC

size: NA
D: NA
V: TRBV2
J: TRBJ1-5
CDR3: CASKGLPNQPQHF
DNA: TGTGCCAGCAAGGGACTTCCTAATCAGCCCCAGCATTTT

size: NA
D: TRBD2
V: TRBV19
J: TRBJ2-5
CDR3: CASSNLGGRAETQYF
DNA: TGTGCCAGTAGTAATTTAGGCGGGAGGGCAGAGACCCAGTACTTC

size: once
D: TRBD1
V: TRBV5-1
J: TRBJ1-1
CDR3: CASSPMTGVNTEAFF
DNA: TGCGCCAGCAGCCCAATGACAGGGGTCAACACTGAAGCTTTCTTT

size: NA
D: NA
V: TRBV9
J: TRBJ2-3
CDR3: CASSVAPWGHTDTQYF
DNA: TGTGCCAGCAGCGTAGCCCCCTGGGGGCACACAGATACGCAGTATTTT

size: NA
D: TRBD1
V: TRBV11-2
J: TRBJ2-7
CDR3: CASSPAGTGKGEQYF
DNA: TGTGCCAGCAGCCCGGCGGGGACAGGGAAGGGGGAGCAGTACTTC

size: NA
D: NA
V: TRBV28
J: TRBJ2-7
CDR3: CASRDLVEQYF
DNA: TGTGCCAGCAGGGACCTCGTCGAGCAGTACTTC

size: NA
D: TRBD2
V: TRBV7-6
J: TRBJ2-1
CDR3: CASSPLVASGGQSSYNEQFF
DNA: TGTGCCAGCAGCCCCCTGGTGGCTAGCGGGGGGCAAAGCTCCTACAATGAGCAGTTCTTC

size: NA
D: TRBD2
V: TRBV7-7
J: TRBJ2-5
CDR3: CASSLTSGIQETQYF
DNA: TGTGCTAGCAGCTTAACTAGCGGGATTCAAGAGACCCAGTACTTC

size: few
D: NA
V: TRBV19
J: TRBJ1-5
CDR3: CASSMSGAWVQPQHF
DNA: TGTGCCAGTAGTATGTCGGGGGCTTGGGTTCAGCCCCAGCATTTT

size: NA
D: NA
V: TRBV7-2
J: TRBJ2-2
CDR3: CASSQINGSRTGELFF
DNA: TGTGCCAGCAGCCAGATTAACGGGAGTCGGACCGGGGAGCTGTTTTTT

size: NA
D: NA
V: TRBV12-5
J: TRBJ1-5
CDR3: CATKAGDNSNQPQHF
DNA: TGTGCTACGAAAGCAGGTGACAATAGCAATCAGCCCCAGCATTTT